This TCR beta chain was recovered during a study of human thymus T cells. Thymic resections from corrective heart surgery supplied the tissue. Healthy Finnish infants undergoing corrective surgery for congenital heart defects were used as donors. The V gene's germline CDR1 is SGDLS and CDR2 YYNGEE. V lost 3 bases and J lost 9; bases outside the gene matches: 6. The CDR3 sequence is 14 residues long. Profiled with immunoSEQ multiplex PCR; TCRdb holds only in-frame clones, not every one. The data contain about 78,000 clones, approximately 96% of them singletons. The sequenced material came from thymus tissue. The rearrangement uses TRBV9 and TRBJ1-6, with TRBD1 identical over 7 bases. The source of this sequence is a boy under two years old with a congenital heart defect but otherwise immunologically healthy. The CDR3 DNA reads TGTGCCAGCAGCGCAAAACAGGGGCTTTCACCCCTCCACTTT. It translates to CASSAKQGLSPLHF.